The sequence of this TCR beta chain was determined in a study of T cells in Graves' hyperthyroidism and ophthalmopathy. Trimming left V 5 bases short and J 7 bases short, with 11 bases between. CDR1 is MDHEN, CDR2 SYDVKM, per germline. The CDR3 is made up of 12 amino acids. TCR beta CDR3 region amplification was performed from RNA transcripts. The HTBI primer set drove a first-round RT-PCR of the TCR CDR3. TCRdb processed the multiplex PCR reads anew with MiXCR; each CDR3 protein has one entry. Among some 740,000 distinct CDR3 sequences listed, 14% were seen once. Clinical symptoms, serum thyroxine, TRAb, thyroid ultrasound and orbital computed tomography established diagnosis.

The sequence was collected from a young woman with Graves' hyperthyroidism. The genes are TRBV28 and TRBJ2-5, with D unclear. The source material was blood. The CDR3 spells CASSVFGGTQYF. The CDR3, as DNA: TGTGCCAGCAGTGTCTTTGGCGGGACCCAGTACTTC.